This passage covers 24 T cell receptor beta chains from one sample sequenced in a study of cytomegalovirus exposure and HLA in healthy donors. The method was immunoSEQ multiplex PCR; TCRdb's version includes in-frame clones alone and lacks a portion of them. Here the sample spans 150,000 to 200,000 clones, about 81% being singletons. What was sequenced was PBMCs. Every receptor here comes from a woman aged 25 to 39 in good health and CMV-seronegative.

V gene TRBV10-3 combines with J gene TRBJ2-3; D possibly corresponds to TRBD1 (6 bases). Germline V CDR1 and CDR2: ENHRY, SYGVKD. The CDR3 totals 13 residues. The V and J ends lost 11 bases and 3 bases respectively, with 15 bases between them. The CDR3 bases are TGTGCCGCATCAAGGGGGTTGACAGATACGCAGTATTTT. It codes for CAASRGLTDTQYF.

CDR3 loop: CASRDRGTDTQYF. DNA of the CDR3: TGTGCCAGCAGGGACAGGGGGACAGATACGCAGTATTTT. The chain links TRBV14 to TRBJ2-3; 10 nucleotides match TRBD1. J was trimmed by 3 bases and V by 6 bases; bases with no gene match: 0. Germline values: CDR1 SGHDN, CDR2 FVKESK. The CDR3 totals 13 residues.

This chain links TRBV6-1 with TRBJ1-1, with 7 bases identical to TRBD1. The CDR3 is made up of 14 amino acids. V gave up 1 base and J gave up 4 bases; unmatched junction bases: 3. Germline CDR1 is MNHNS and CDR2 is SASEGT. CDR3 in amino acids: CASSEVQGGTEAFF. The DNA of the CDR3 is TGTGCCAGCAGTGAAGTCCAGGGGGGCACTGAAGCTTTCTTT.

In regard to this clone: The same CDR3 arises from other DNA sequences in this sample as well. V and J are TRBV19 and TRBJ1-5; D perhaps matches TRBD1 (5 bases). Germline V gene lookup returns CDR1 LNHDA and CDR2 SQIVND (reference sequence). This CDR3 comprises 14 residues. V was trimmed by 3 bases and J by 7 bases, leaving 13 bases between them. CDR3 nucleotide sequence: TGTGCCAGTAGTATCACCGGGGGAGGCCAGCCCCAGCATTTT. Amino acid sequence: CASSITGGGQPQHF.

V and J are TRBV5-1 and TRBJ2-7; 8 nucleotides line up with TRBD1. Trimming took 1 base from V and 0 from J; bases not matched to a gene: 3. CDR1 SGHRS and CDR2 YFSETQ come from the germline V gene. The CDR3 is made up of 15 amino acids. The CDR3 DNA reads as TGCGCCAGCAGCTTGTCTGGACAGGGCTCCTACGAGCAGTACTTC. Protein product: CASSLSGQGSYEQYF.

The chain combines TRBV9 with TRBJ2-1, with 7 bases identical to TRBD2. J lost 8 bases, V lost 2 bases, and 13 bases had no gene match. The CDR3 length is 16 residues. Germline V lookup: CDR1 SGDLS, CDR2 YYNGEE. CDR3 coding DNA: TGTGCCAGCAGCGTCTCCGGGGAGAGCGGGGTTTATGAGCAGTTCTTC. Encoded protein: CASSVSGESGVYEQFF.

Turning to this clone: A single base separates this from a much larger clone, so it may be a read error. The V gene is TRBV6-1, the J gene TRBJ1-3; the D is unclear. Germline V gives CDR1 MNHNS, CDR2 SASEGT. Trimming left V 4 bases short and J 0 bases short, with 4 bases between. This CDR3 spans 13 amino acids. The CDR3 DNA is TGTGCCAGCAGTGCCAGCTCTGGAAACACCATATATTTT. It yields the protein CASSASSGNTIYF.

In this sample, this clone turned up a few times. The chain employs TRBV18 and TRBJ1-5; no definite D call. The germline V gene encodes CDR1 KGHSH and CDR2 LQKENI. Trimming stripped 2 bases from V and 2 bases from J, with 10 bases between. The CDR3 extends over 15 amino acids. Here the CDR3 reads CASSPISGGNQPQHF. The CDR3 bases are TGTGCCAGCTCACCAATCTCAGGCGGCAATCAGCCCCAGCATTTT. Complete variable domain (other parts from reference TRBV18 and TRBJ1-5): NAGVMQNPRHLVRRRGQEARLRCSPMKGHSHVYWYRQLPEEGLKFMVYLQKENIIDESGMPKERFSAEFPKEGPSILRIQQVVRGDSAAYFCASSPISGGNQPQHFGDGTRLSIL.

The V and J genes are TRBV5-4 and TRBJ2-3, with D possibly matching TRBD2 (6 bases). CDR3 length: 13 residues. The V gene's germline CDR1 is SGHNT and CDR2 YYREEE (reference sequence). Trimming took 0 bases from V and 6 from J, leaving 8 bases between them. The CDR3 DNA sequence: TGTGCCAGCAGCTTGGCGGGAGTGGATACGCAGTATTTT. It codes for CASSLAGVDTQYF.

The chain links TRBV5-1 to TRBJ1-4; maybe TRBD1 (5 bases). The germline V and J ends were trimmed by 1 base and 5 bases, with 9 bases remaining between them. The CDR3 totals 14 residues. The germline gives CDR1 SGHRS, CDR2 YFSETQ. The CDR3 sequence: CASSLYRTNEKLFF. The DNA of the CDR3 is TGCGCCAGCAGCTTGTACAGGACGAATGAAAAACTGTTTTTT.

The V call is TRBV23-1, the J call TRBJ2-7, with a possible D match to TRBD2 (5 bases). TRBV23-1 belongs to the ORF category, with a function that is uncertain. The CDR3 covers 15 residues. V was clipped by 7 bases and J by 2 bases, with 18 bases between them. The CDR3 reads CASTRHFRDAYEQYF. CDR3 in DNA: TGCGCCAGCACCCGTCATTTTCGGGATGCCTACGAGCAGTACTTC.

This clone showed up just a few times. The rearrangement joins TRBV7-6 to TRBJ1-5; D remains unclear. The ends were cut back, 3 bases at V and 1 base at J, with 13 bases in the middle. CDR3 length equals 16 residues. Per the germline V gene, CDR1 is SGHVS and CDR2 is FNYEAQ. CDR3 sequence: CASSFAGSQSNQPQHF. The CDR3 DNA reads TGTGCCAGCAGCTTTGCGGGGAGTCAGAGCAATCAGCCCCAGCATTTT. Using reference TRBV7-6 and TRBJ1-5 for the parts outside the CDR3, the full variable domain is GAGVSQSPRYKVTKRGQDVALRCDPISGHVSLYWYRQALGQGPEFLTYFNYEAQQDKSGLPNDRFSAERPEGSISTLTIQRTEQRDSAMYRCASSFAGSQSNQPQHFGDGTRLSIL.

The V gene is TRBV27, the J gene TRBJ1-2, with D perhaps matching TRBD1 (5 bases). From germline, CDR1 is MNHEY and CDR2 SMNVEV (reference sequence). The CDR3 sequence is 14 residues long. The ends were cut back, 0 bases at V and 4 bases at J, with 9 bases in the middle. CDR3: CASSLSGGTYGYTF. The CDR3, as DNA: TGTGCCAGCAGTTTATCCGGGGGGACCTATGGCTACACCTTC.

CDR3 nucleotides: TGTGCCAGCAGCGACACTCTAGCGGGAACTCCCTACGAGCAGTACTTC. This sequence encodes CASSDTLAGTPYEQYF. The chain is built from TRBV9 and TRBJ2-7; 9 bases are shared with TRBD2. The CDR3 is made up of 16 amino acids. Trimming at V came to 3 bases and at J to 2 bases, leaving 9 bases not matched to a gene. CDR1 and CDR2 from the germline V gene are SGDLS and YYNGEE.

The CDR3 protein is CASSLPYTGELFF. CDR3 in DNA: TGTGCCAGCAGCCTACCCTACACCGGGGAGCTGTTTTTT. The chain couples TRBV5-4 to TRBJ2-2; D is uncertain. V dropped 4 bases and J dropped 3 bases, with 7 bases sitting between them. CDR1 SGHNT and CDR2 YYREEE come from the germline V gene (reference sequence). The CDR3 has 13 residues.

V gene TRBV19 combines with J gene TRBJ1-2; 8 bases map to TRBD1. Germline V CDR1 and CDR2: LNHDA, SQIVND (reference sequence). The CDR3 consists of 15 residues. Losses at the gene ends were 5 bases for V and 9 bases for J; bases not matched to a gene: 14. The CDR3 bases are TGTGCCAGTAGTTACTACAGGGGGGGAACCGACCGCTACACCTTC. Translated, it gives CASSYYRGGTDRYTF.

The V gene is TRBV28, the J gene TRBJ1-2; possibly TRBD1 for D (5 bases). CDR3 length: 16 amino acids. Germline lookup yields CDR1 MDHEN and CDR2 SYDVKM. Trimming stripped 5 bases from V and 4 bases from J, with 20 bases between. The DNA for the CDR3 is TGTGCCAGCAGTCCGACAGATAACGACTTTGGCTATGGCTACACCTTC. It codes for CASSPTDNDFGYGYTF.

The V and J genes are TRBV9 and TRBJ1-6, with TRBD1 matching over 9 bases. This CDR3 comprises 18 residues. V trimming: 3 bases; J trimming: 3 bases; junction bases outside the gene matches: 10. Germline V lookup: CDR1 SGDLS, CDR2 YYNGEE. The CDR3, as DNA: TGTGCCAGCAGCGAGAGTGGGGACAGGGTGGGCTATAATTCACCCCTCCACTTT. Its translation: CASSESGDRVGYNSPLHF.

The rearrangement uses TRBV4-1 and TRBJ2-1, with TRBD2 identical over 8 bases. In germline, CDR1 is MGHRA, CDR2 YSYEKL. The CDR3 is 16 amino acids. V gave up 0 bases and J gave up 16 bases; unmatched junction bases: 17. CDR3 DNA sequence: TGCGCCAGCAGCCAAGATCAACTAGCGGTTCCAGATAGGGGATTCTTC. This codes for CASSQDQLAVPDRGFF.

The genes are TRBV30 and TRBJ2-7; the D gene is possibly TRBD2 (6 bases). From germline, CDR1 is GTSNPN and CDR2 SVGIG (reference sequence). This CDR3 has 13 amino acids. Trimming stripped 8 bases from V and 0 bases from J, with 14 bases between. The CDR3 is CARRREYSYEQYF. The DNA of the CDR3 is TGTGCCCGTAGGAGGGAGTACTCCTACGAGCAGTACTTC.

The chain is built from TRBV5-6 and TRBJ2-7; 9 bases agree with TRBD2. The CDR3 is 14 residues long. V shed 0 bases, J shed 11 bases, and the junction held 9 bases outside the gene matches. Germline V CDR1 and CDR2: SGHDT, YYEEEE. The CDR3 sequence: CASSLDQREALKYF. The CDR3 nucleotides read TGTGCCAGCAGCTTGGACCAGCGGGAGGCTTTAAAGTACTTC.

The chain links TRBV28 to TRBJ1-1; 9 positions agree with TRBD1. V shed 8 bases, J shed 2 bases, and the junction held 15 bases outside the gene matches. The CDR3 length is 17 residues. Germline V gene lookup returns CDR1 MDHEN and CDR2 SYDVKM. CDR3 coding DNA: TGTGCCAGCGGCTACTACAGGGGGCAGGGGGAAAACACTGAAGCTTTCTTT. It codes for CASGYYRGQGENTEAFF.

The CDR3: CASSYLAGEDTGELFF. CDR3 nucleotide sequence: TGTGCCAGCAGCTATCTAGCGGGAGAGGATACCGGGGAGCTGTTTTTT. The gene calls are TRBV21-1 and TRBJ2-2; TRBD2 was called by the table and not checked on the DNA. TRBV21-1 is listed as a pseudogene. The CDR3 runs to 16 residues.

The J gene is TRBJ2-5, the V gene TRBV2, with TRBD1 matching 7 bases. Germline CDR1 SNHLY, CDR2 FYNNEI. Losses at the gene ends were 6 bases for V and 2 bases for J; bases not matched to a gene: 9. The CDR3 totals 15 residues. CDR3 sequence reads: CASRGDSYFQETQYF. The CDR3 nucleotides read TGTGCCAGCAGGGGGGACAGTTATTTTCAAGAGACCCAGTACTTC. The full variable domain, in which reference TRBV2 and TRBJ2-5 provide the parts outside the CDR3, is EPEVTQTPSHQVTQMGQEVILRCVPISNHLYFYWYRQILGQKVEFLVSFYNNEISEKSEIFDDQFSVERPDGSNFTLKIRSTKLEDSAMYFCASRGDSYFQETQYFGPGTRLLVL.